Shown below are 19 T cell receptor beta chains from a single sample sequenced in a study of CD8+ T cells in alopecia areata. RNA extraction and reverse transcription yielded cDNA as sequencing template. Clones were sequenced by immunoSEQ multiplex PCR, and TCRdb holds only the in-frame ones, with some missing. The table shows 150,000 to 200,000 clones, with approximately 59% occurring only once. Noted treatment: oral pan-JAK inhibitor, 5-10 mg twice daily. The starting material was CD4+ T cells sorted from blood, obtained at approximately week 60, from a patient treated with tofacitinib. All receptors derive from a human donor with alopecia areata.

This clone was detected many times. This chain links TRBV11-3 with TRBJ1-5; D remains unclear. The V gene lost 5 bases and the J gene lost 4 bases, with 9 bases spanning the gap. Germline V gene data show CDR1 as SGHNT and CDR2 as YENEEA. The CDR3 is made up of 13 amino acids. The CDR3 is CASSPAGNQPQHF. CDR3 sequence (DNA): TGTGCCAGCAGCCCCGCCGGGAATCAGCCCCAGCATTTT.

This chain connects TRBV19 to TRBJ2-1, with 8 bases fitting TRBD2. Germline V gene data show CDR1 as LNHDA and CDR2 as SQIVND (reference sequence). Trimming took 4 bases from V and 4 from J; bases not matched to a gene: 6. The CDR3 is 15 amino acids. CDR3 bases: TGTGCCAGTAGTACCCCGGGGGGGCCTTACAATGAGCAGTTCTTC. It yields the protein CASSTPGGPYNEQFF.

The chain links TRBV29-1 to TRBJ1-1; tentative D call: TRBD1 (5 bases). The CDR3 loop spans 14 amino acids. V was trimmed by 2 bases and J by 1 base, leaving 11 bases between them. Germline CDR1 SQVTM, CDR2 ANQGSEA. In DNA, the CDR3 is TGCAGCGTTGAACGGGGGACGGCGAACACTGAAGCTTTCTTT. Protein sequence: CSVERGTANTEAFF.

The sample holds a few counts of this clone. The chain has TRBV29-1 and TRBJ2-7, with D tentatively TRBD1 (6 bases). The length of the CDR3 is 13 residues. CDR1 is SQVTM, CDR2 ANQGSEA, per germline. V was cut by 4 bases and J by 2 bases, with 12 bases left in between. CDR3 coding DNA: TGCAGCGTTGGGTACAGGGCCACCTACGAGCAGTACTTC. This gives the protein CSVGYRATYEQYF.

The genes are TRBV7-2 and TRBJ2-2; D possibly corresponds to TRBD2 (5 bases). V was pared by 5 bases and J by 4 bases, with 11 bases between. Germline CDR1 reads SGHTA; CDR2 reads FQGNSA. This CDR3 is 14 amino acids long. The CDR3 loop is CASSLDFGTGELFF. DNA of the CDR3: TGTGCCAGCAGCCTGGACTTCGGCACCGGGGAGCTGTTTTTT.

The chain links TRBV29-1 to TRBJ2-3; maybe TRBD1 (6 bases). Germline V gene sequence: CDR1 SQVTM, CDR2 ANQGSEA. The CDR3 is made up of 13 amino acids. V lost 4 bases, J lost 2 bases, and 10 bases lay in between. The CDR3 sequence: CSVGGQHTDTQYF. Here the CDR3 DNA reads TGCAGCGTTGGAGGACAGCACACAGATACGCAGTATTTT.

The genes are TRBV15 and TRBJ2-5; 11 positions agree with TRBD2. CDR1 is LNHNV, CDR2 YYDKDF, per germline (reference sequence). The CDR3 covers 16 residues. V was clipped by 0 bases and J by 3 bases; unmatched bases: 3. The CDR3 region has the DNA TGTGCCACCAGCAGAGATCCGACTAGCGGGAAAGAGACCCAGTACTTC. It encodes CATSRDPTSGKETQYF.

CDR3 amino acids: CASSAIPGQGSDTQYF. Here the CDR3 DNA reads TGTGCCAGCAGCGCCATACCGGGACAGGGGTCAGATACGCAGTATTTT. The chain has TRBV9 and TRBJ2-3; the match to TRBD1 covers 10 bases. The CDR3 spans 16 residues. The germline CDR1 and CDR2 sequences are SGDLS and YYNGEE. J lost 4 bases, V lost 3 bases, and 8 bases had no gene match.

This rearrangement joins TRBV20-1 to TRBJ2-1; unclear D gene. V lost 3 bases and J lost 9, with 9 bases in between. CDR3 length equals 11 residues. Germline V gene data show CDR1 as DFQATT and CDR2 as SNEGSKA (reference sequence). CDR3 sequence (DNA): TGCAGTGCTAGCCAGGATCGTGAGCAGTTCTTC. This sequence encodes CSASQDREQFF.

This clone was picked up a small number of times. The V call is TRBV6-5, the J call TRBJ1-2, with D possibly TRBD1 on 6 matching bases. Germline values: CDR1 MNHEY, CDR2 SVGAGI. V shed 2 bases and J shed 8 bases, with 9 bases lying between them. The CDR3 has 12 residues. This chain's CDR3 is CASSYTQGGYTF. The CDR3 DNA is TGTGCCAGCAGTTACACCCAGGGGGGCTACACCTTC.

This chain links TRBV4-1 with TRBJ1-3; TRBD1 is a possible D gene (5 bases). CDR3 length equals 17 residues. The germline V and J ends were trimmed by 1 base and 0 bases, with 13 bases remaining between them. Germline lookup yields CDR1 MGHRA and CDR2 YSYEKL. The chain's CDR3 is CASSQAVNRNSGNTIYF. CDR3 sequence (DNA): TGCGCCAGCAGCCAAGCTGTTAACAGGAACTCTGGAAACACCATATATTTT.

The rearrangement links TRBV7-8 to TRBJ2-3; 8 bases map to TRBD2. In germline, CDR1 is SGHVS, CDR2 FQNEAQ. This CDR3 region has 14 residues. With 5 bases clipped from V and 6 bases from J, the junction kept 7 bases outside the gene matches. The CDR3 region is CASSTGLVTDTQYF. The DNA of the CDR3 is TGTGCCAGCAGCACGGGACTAGTGACGGATACGCAGTATTTT.

The rearrangement uses TRBV5-4 and TRBJ2-3; D perhaps matches TRBD2 (6 bases). V was clipped by 6 bases and J by 3 bases, with 14 bases between them. Germline V CDR1 and CDR2: SGHNT, YYREEE (reference sequence). This CDR3 is 14 amino acids long. The CDR3 region has the DNA TGTGCCAGCAACAGAATGGGGGGAACAGATACGCAGTATTTT. Encoded protein: CASNRMGGTDTQYF. Supplemented by reference TRBV5-4 and TRBJ2-3, the full variable domain reads ETGVTQSPTHLIKTRGQQVTLRCSSQSGHNTVSWYQQALGQGPQFIFQYYREEENGRGNFPPRFSGLQFPNYSSELNVNALELDDSALYLCASNRMGGTDTQYFGPGTRLTVL.

This clone was counted a few times. The chain carries TRBV4-1 and TRBJ2-5; tentative D call: TRBD2 (6 bases). The CDR3 length is 16 residues. The V and J ends lost 2 bases and 2 bases respectively, with 15 bases between them. Germline V gene data show CDR1 as MGHRA and CDR2 as YSYEKL. Written as DNA, the CDR3 is TGCGCCAGCAGCCAACTTTTTAGCGGAGAGCAAGAGACCCAGTACTTC. Its translation: CASSQLFSGEQETQYF.

A few counts support this clone. CDR3 nucleotide sequence: TGTGCCACCAGCGCCCACCCATATGGTGGAGAAAAACTGTTTTTT. This sequence encodes CATSAHPYGGEKLFF. The chain couples TRBV15 to TRBJ1-4; D is undetermined. CDR3 length equals 15 residues. The ends were cut back, 5 bases at V and 8 bases at J, with 18 bases in the middle. The V gene's germline CDR1 is LNHNV and CDR2 YYDKDF (reference sequence).

The genes are TRBV5-6 and TRBJ1-5; D is possibly TRBD1 (6 bases). Trimming left V 4 bases short and J 2 bases short, with 10 bases between. The V gene's germline CDR1 is SGHDT and CDR2 YYEEEE. The CDR3 spans 14 residues. This CDR3 reads CASSGAGGNQPQHF. The DNA of the CDR3 is TGTGCCAGCAGCGGGGCAGGGGGCAATCAGCCCCAGCATTTT.

This clone has just a few counts. This sequence joins TRBV28 and TRBJ1-2; D may be TRBD1 (6 bases). The CDR3 runs to 13 residues. Per germline, CDR1 MDHEN and CDR2 SYDVKM. V lost 2 bases, J lost 6 bases, and 10 bases lay in between. The CDR3 nucleotides read TGTGCCAGCAGTTTACAGGGGAGGGATGGCTACACCTTC. As protein: CASSLQGRDGYTF.

This clone was seen a few times. The chain recombines TRBV7-2 with TRBJ2-3, with 7 nucleotides matching TRBD1. Germline lookup yields CDR1 SGHTA and CDR2 FQGNSA. Trimming cost V 7 bases and J 10 bases; bases outside gene matches: 5. The CDR3 length is 11 residues. The CDR3 DNA reads as TGTGCCAGCAAGGGGGCAGGGGCGCAGTATTTT. It encodes CASKGAGAQYF.

The chain combines TRBV4-2 with TRBJ1-5; 8 nucleotides line up with TRBD1. J was trimmed by 2 bases and V by 3 bases; bases with no gene match: 15. The CDR3 runs 19 residues. Germline-derived CDR1 and CDR2 are LGHNA and YNFKEQ. CDR3 sequence: CASSQTGQGGFPRNQPQHF. In nucleotides, the CDR3 is TGTGCCAGCAGCCAGACCGGACAGGGAGGGTTCCCCCGCAATCAGCCCCAGCATTTT.